This entry concerns a single T cell receptor beta chain. These data come from a study of control samples from healthy donors and cancer patients. The germline V gene encodes CDR1 SQVTM and CDR2 ANQGSEA. V was clipped by 3 bases and J by 9 bases, with 20 bases between them. The CDR3 runs to 14 residues. Profiled with immunoSEQ multiplex PCR; TCRdb holds only in-frame clones, not every one. This repertoire shows roughly 150,000 clones, roughly 92% found once; its top ten account for under 2.5%. Input material: blood. This sequence originates from a middle-aged man in good health. The rearrangement links TRBV29-1 to TRBJ2-5; D assignment may be TRBD1 or TRBD2 (5 bases each). The chain's CDR3 is CSVDYRPGTGAQYF. Written as DNA, the CDR3 is TGCAGCGTTGATTACCGTCCGGGGACCGGGGCCCAGTACTTC.